The 28 T cell receptor beta chains below come from one sample, sequenced in a study of control samples from healthy donors and cancer patients. Using immunoSEQ multiplex PCR, the repertoire was profiled, and TCRdb retains in-frame clones only, with some absent. In the table there are about 20,000 clones, about 86% of which are singletons. Sequenced input: PBMCs. The source is an older woman with colorectal cancer.

CDR3 amino acids: CASSLQGRFTYEQYF. Here the CDR3 DNA reads TGTGCCAGCAGCTTGCAGGGCAGATTTACCTACGAGCAGTACTTC. This chain uses TRBV5-6 with TRBJ2-7; the D gene is possibly TRBD1 (5 bases). Trimming took 1 base from V and 2 from J, leaving 13 bases between them. The CDR3 length is 15 residues. CDR1 and CDR2 from the germline V gene are SGHDT and YYEEEE.

The CDR3 sequence: CASRETRQGYNEQFF. CDR3 in DNA: TGTGCCAGCAGGGAAACGAGACAGGGTTACAATGAGCAGTTCTTC. The V call is TRBV25-1, the J call TRBJ2-1; 7 bases match TRBD1. The CDR3 has 15 residues. V lost 6 bases and J lost 4; bases outside the gene matches: 9. Germline loops: CDR1 MGHDK, CDR2 SYGVNS.

The chain has TRBV19 and TRBJ2-7; 10 bases are shared with TRBD1. With 6 bases clipped from V and 5 bases from J, the junction kept 7 bases outside the gene matches. From germline, CDR1 is LNHDA and CDR2 SQIVND (reference sequence). The CDR3 loop spans 14 amino acids. CDR3 amino acids: CASRSRDRGNEQYF. The CDR3 DNA reads as TGTGCCAGTAGGTCCCGGGACAGGGGCAACGAGCAGTACTTC.

In nucleotides, the CDR3 is TGTGCCAGCTCAGACCAGTTGGAGGCTCGGAGCTCCTACAATGAGCAGTTCTTC. This codes for CASSDQLEARSSYNEQFF. The chain has TRBV18 and TRBJ2-1, with D perhaps TRBD2 (5 bases). Trimming removed 5 bases from V and 0 bases from J, with 20 bases in between. CDR3 length equals 18 residues. In germline, CDR1 is KGHSH, CDR2 LQKENI. Variable domain in full (rest from reference TRBV18 and TRBJ2-1): NAGVMQNPRHLVRRRGQEARLRCSPMKGHSHVYWYRQLPEEGLKFMVYLQKENIIDESGMPKERFSAEFPKEGPSILRIQQVVRGDSAAYFCASSDQLEARSSYNEQFFGPGTRLTVL.

The rearrangement joins TRBV6-2 or TRBV6-3 to TRBJ1-1; 7 bases agree with TRBD1. The CDR3 sequence is 13 residues long. Germline loops: CDR1 MNHEY, CDR2 SVGEGT. Trimming at V came to 4 bases and at J to 4 bases, leaving 3 bases not matched to a gene. The CDR3 DNA sequence: TGTGCCAGCAGTTCAGACAGGGCCACTGAAGCTTTCTTT. Translation: CASSSDRATEAFF.

This clone occurred once. CDR3 DNA: TGTGCCAGTAGTATTCCAGGGCAGCCCCAGCATTTT. This translates into CASSIPGQPQHF. The chain combines TRBV19 with TRBJ1-5; TRBD1 might be the D (5 bases). CDR1 is LNHDA, CDR2 SQIVND, per germline (reference sequence). The CDR3 has 12 amino acids. V dropped 3 bases and J dropped 7 bases, with 7 bases sitting between them.

V gene TRBV7-2 combines with J gene TRBJ2-4, with 15 positions matching TRBD2. After removal of 3 bases from V and 6 bases from J, the junction contained 3 bases not matched to a gene. CDR1 SGHTA and CDR2 FQGNSA come from the germline V gene. This CDR3 is 16 amino acids long. CDR3 region: CASSFGLAGGRNIQYF. CDR3 in DNA: TGTGCCAGCAGCTTCGGACTAGCGGGGGGGCGAAACATTCAGTACTTC.

V gene TRBV5-1 combines with J gene TRBJ1-1; a possible D gene is TRBD1 (5 bases). There are 14 residues in the CDR3. Trimming shortened V by 1 base and J by 5 bases, and 12 bases separated the two germline ends. Germline V CDR1 and CDR2: SGHRS, YFSETQ. DNA for the CDR3: TGCGCCAGCAGCTTGTGGGGCTCGGGAACTGAAGCTTTCTTT. This codes for CASSLWGSGTEAFF.

This clone was seen only once. The J gene is TRBJ1-2, the V gene TRBV7-9, with 7 bases fitting TRBD1. J was trimmed by 4 bases and V by 5 bases; bases with no gene match: 10. Germline loops: CDR1 SEHNR, CDR2 FQNEAQ (reference sequence). CDR3 length: 15 amino acids. CDR3: CASSPRLEGAYGYTF. DNA of the CDR3: TGTGCCAGCAGCCCTCGCCTTGAGGGGGCCTATGGCTACACCTTC. Using reference TRBV7-9 and TRBJ1-2 for the parts outside the CDR3, the full variable domain is DTGVSQNPRHKITKRGQNVTFRCDPISEHNRLYWYRQTLGQGPEFLTYFQNEAQLEKSRLLSDRFSAERPKGSFSTLEIQRTEQGDSAMYLCASSPRLEGAYGYTFGSGTRLTVV.

The V and J genes are TRBV7-3 and TRBJ1-2; weak D call: TRBD1 (6 bases). CDR3 size: 14 residues. Trimming shortened V by 5 bases and J by 0 bases, and 10 bases separated the two germline ends. Looked up from germline, CDR1 is SGHTA and CDR2 is FQGTGA. The CDR3 DNA is TGTGCCAGCAGCACAGGGATGACTAACTATGGCTACACCTTC. Translating gives CASSTGMTNYGYTF.

This chain links TRBV6-6 with TRBJ2-7; D tentatively reads TRBD1 or TRBD2 (5 bases each). The CDR3 extends over 15 amino acids. Trimming took off 5 bases at V and 0 bases at J, with 14 bases between the two ends. Germline CDR1 reads MNHNY; CDR2 reads SVGAGI (reference sequence). The CDR3 loop reads CASSAGTGSSYEQYF. Written as DNA, the CDR3 is TGTGCCAGCAGTGCCGGGACGGGAAGCTCCTACGAGCAGTACTTC.

In regard to this clone: The same CDR3 is also encoded by other DNA sequences in this sample. The CDR3 DNA reads as TGTGCCAGCAGCCAAGATCGAGGGGGAGCCTACAATGAGCAGTTCTTC. As protein: CASSQDRGGAYNEQFF. The V gene is TRBV4-2, the J gene TRBJ2-1; possibly TRBD1 for D (6 bases). The V end lost 0 bases, the J end lost 2 bases, and 11 bases lay between the germline ends. The germline CDR1 and CDR2 sequences are LGHNA and YNFKEQ. CDR3 length equals 16 residues.

The chain employs TRBV20-1 and TRBJ2-7; 9 positions match TRBD2. Germline V gives CDR1 DFQATT, CDR2 SNEGSKA (reference sequence). J was trimmed by 0 bases and V by 3 bases; bases with no gene match: 6. The CDR3 consists of 15 residues. CDR3 sequence: CSASPGAGGSYEQYF. For the CDR3, the DNA is TGCAGTGCTAGTCCGGGAGCGGGGGGCTCCTACGAGCAGTACTTC.

The V and J genes are TRBV7-2 and TRBJ1-6, with D perhaps matching TRBD1 (6 bases). This CDR3 has 14 amino acids. V lost 5 bases to trimming and J lost 8 bases, with 13 bases between them. Germline values: CDR1 SGHTA, CDR2 FQGNSA. In nucleotides, the CDR3 is TGTGCCAGCAGCCCCGGGACATCACATTCACCCCTCCACTTT. Encoded protein: CASSPGTSHSPLHF.

V gene TRBV3-1 (or the pseudogene TRBV3-2) combines with J gene TRBJ2-7, with D perhaps assigned TRBD1 or TRBD2 (5 bases each). This CDR3 region has 13 residues. CDR1 and CDR2 from the germline V gene are LGHDT and YNNKEL (reference sequence). V was pared by 1 base and J by 7 bases, with 11 bases between. The CDR3 DNA is TGTGCCAGCAGCCAAGTCAAGTGGGGGGAGCAGTACTTC. Translation: CASSQVKWGEQYF.

The gene calls are TRBV27 and TRBJ1-3; D is possibly TRBD1 (6 bases). Germline-derived CDR1 and CDR2 are MNHEY and SMNVEV (reference sequence). Between the trimmed V and J ends, which lost 6 bases and 0 bases, there was a span of 12 bases. The CDR3 runs 15 residues. CDR3 in DNA: TGTGCCAGCAGCCCCGGGACAATCTCTGGAAACACCATATATTTT. Translated, it gives CASSPGTISGNTIYF.

In regard to this clone: Compared with germline, one end of the junction differs, possibly owing to a read error. This rearrangement joins TRBV7-7 to TRBJ2-1, with 10 nucleotides matching TRBD2. The CDR3 has 14 amino acids. Germline assignment: CDR1 SSHAT and CDR2 FNYEAQ (reference sequence). CDR3 sequence reads: CASSGASGGGEQFF. The CDR3 bases are TGTGCTAGCAGCGGGGCTAGCGGGGGCGGTGAGCAGTTCTTC.

The rearrangement links TRBV12-3 or TRBV12-4 to TRBJ2-7; possible D gene TRBD2, 6 bases. The CDR3 runs 13 residues. Trimming shortened V by 3 bases and J by 5 bases, and 11 bases separated the two germline ends. The CDR3 is CASSFPGEHEQYF. As DNA, the CDR3 is TGTGCCAGCAGTTTTCCGGGAGAACACGAGCAGTACTTC.

V usage is TRBV24-1 and J usage is TRBJ2-1; D is tentatively TRBD1 or TRBD2 (6 bases each). Trimming took 5 bases from V and 7 from J, leaving 11 bases between them. The CDR3 length is 13 residues. Germline assignment: CDR1 KGHDR and CDR2 SFDVKD. CDR3 protein: CATSGPGANEQFF. The CDR3 DNA follows: TGTGCCACCAGTGGACCGGGGGCGAATGAGCAGTTCTTC.

This chain joins TRBV4-2 and TRBJ2-3; 14 nucleotides match TRBD2. Per germline, CDR1 LGHNA and CDR2 YNFKEQ. This CDR3 comprises 21 residues. V gave up 4 bases and J gave up 1 base; unmatched junction bases: 16. In DNA, the CDR3 is TGTGCCAGCAGCCGGAAGGGCTCCGGGACTAGCGGGGGTTGGGGCACAGATACGCAGTATTTT. Translation: CASSRKGSGTSGGWGTDTQYF.

The chain links TRBV7-9 to TRBJ1-1; D not certain. Germline assignment: CDR1 SEHNR and CDR2 FQNEAQ (reference sequence). The CDR3 runs to 11 residues. Deletions cut 8 bases from V and 10 bases from J, with 14 bases between. DNA for the CDR3: TGTGCCAGCCGCTCGGACTTCGGAGCTTTCTTT. Its protein product is CASRSDFGAFF.

The chain carries TRBV14 and TRBJ2-3; 7 bases match TRBD1. With 4 bases clipped from V and 0 bases from J, the junction kept 4 bases outside the gene matches. The CDR3 is 15 residues long. CDR1 SGHDN and CDR2 FVKESK come from the germline V gene. The CDR3 region is CASSLQGMSTDTQYF. Written as DNA, the CDR3 is TGTGCCAGCAGCCTACAGGGGATGAGCACAGATACGCAGTATTTT.

This clone occurred once. The rearrangement joins TRBV29-1 to TRBJ1-1, with D uncertain. Trimming pared 4 bases from V and 1 base from J, leaving 4 bases between. Per germline, CDR1 SQVTM and CDR2 ANQGSEA. This CDR3 region has 11 residues. Here the CDR3 reads CSVAENTEAFF. In DNA form, the CDR3 reads TGCAGCGTTGCTGAGAACACTGAAGCTTTCTTT. Together with reference TRBV29-1 and TRBJ1-1, the CDR3 gives the full variable domain: SAVISQKPSRDICQRGTSLTIQCQVDSQVTMMFWYRQQPGQSLTLIATANQGSEATYESGFVIDKFPISRPNLTFSTLTVSNMSPEDSSIYLCSVAENTEAFFGQGTRLTVV.

J is TRBJ1-6 and V is TRBV7-2; possible D gene TRBD1, 6 bases. V gave up 3 bases and J gave up 8 bases, with 11 bases separating them. This CDR3 is 14 amino acids long. The germline V gene has CDR1 SGHTA and CDR2 FQGNSA. DNA of the CDR3: TGTGCCAGCAGCTTGGCAGGGGTGGATTCACCCCTCCACTTT. Its translation is CASSLAGVDSPLHF.

This rearrangement joins TRBV5-4 to TRBJ2-7; unclear D gene. This CDR3 spans 15 amino acids. Germline V gene lookup returns CDR1 SGHNT and CDR2 YYREEE (reference sequence). The V end lost 0 bases, the J end lost 0 bases, and 10 bases lay between the germline ends. CDR3 nucleotides: TGTGCCAGCAGCTTGGCCGGGTTAGGCTCCTACGAGCAGTACTTC. The encoded protein is CASSLAGLGSYEQYF.

The chain has TRBV2 and TRBJ2-3; 7 bases map to TRBD1. CDR1 SNHLY and CDR2 FYNNEI come from the germline V gene. The CDR3 totals 15 residues. Trimming at V came to 3 bases and at J to 0 bases, leaving 3 bases not matched to a gene. The CDR3 nucleotides are TGTGCCAGCAGTGACTGGGACAGTAGCACAGATACGCAGTATTTT. Residues: CASSDWDSSTDTQYF.

V usage is TRBV5-4 and J usage is TRBJ2-7; tentatively, D is TRBD1 or TRBD2 (5 bases each). The CDR3 totals 15 residues. In germline, CDR1 is SGHNT, CDR2 YYREEE (reference sequence). Trimming stripped 0 bases from V and 2 bases from J, with 12 bases between. Written as DNA, the CDR3 is TGTGCCAGCAGCTTGGACGGGGCGCCAACCTACGAGCAGTACTTC. It encodes CASSLDGAPTYEQYF.

In this sample, this clone turned up a few times. V is TRBV24-1 and J is TRBJ2-3; TRBD1 aligns across 7 bases. V lost 10 bases, J lost 3 bases, and 3 bases stayed unmatched. Looked up from germline, CDR1 is KGHDR and CDR2 is SFDVKD. CDR3 length: 12 residues. The CDR3 region has the DNA TGTGCCACGCAGGGGGTAACAGATACGCAGTATTTT. Encoded protein: CATQGVTDTQYF.